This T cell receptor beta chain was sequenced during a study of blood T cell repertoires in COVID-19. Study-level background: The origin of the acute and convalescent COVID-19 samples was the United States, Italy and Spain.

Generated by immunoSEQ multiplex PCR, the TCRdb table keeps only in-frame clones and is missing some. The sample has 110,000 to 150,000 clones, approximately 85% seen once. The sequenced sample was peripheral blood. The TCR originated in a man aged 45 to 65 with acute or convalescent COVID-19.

CDR3: CASSPFIAAQYF. CDR3 nucleotides: TGTGCCAGTAGTCCCTTTATTGCGGCGCAGTATTTT. The chain uses TRBV19 and TRBJ2-3; D not certain. CDR1 and CDR2 (germline): LNHDA, SQIVND (reference sequence). Between the trimmed V and J ends, which lost 5 bases and 10 bases, there was a span of 13 bases. The CDR3 runs to 12 residues.